These 24 T cell receptor beta chains came from one sample sequenced in a study of cytomegalovirus exposure and HLA in healthy donors (dated by TCRdb to the late 2010s). Libraries came from the immunoSEQ multiplex PCR assay. The clones in this table, taken by TCRdb from immuneACCESS, are in-frame only. Not every clone is retained; where verified, under half of the shortfall comes from an unresolved V gene, and the cause of the rest is unknown. This sample holds about 190,000 clones; more than 75% were observed only once. Together, the top ten hold almost 1.5% of the sample. The sample comprised PBMCs. The receptor set was obtained from a woman under 30 in good health and CMV-seronegative.

The chain couples TRBV6-6 to TRBJ1-2, with 7 bases fitting TRBD1. V shed 2 bases, J shed 2 bases, and the junction held 5 bases outside the gene matches. The V gene's germline CDR1 is MNHNY and CDR2 SVGAGI (reference sequence). The CDR3 covers 15 residues. CDR3 DNA sequence: TGTGCCAGCAGTTACCAGGGACAGATAAACTATGGCTACACCTTC. This translates into CASSYQGQINYGYTF.

This clone came up once. The chain combines TRBV2 with TRBJ2-6; 7 bases are a match to TRBD1. V was clipped by 4 bases and J by 0 bases; unmatched bases: 18. Germline V gives CDR1 SNHLY, CDR2 FYNNEI. CDR3 size: 21 residues. The CDR3 protein is CASSGTFHLGQSSSGANVLTF. The CDR3 coding sequence is TGTGCCAGCAGTGGGACGTTTCATTTGGGACAGAGCTCCTCTGGGGCCAACGTCCTGACTTTC.

The V and J genes are TRBV11-2 and TRBJ2-5, with TRBD1 matching 8 bases. CDR3 size: 16 residues. V shed 5 bases, J shed 2 bases, and the junction held 10 bases outside the gene matches. The germline V gene has CDR1 SGHAT and CDR2 FQNNGV. DNA of the CDR3: TGTGCCAGCAGCAAGGACGGACAGGGTTGGCAAGAGACCCAGTACTTC. Its translation: CASSKDGQGWQETQYF.

This clone was found a few times. The chain joins TRBV23-1 to TRBJ2-7; 7 positions match TRBD1. TRBV23-1 belongs to the ORF category, with a function that is uncertain. J gave up 7 bases and V 4 bases, and 10 bases lay outside the gene matches. This CDR3 region has 14 residues. This CDR3 is CASSRRDSFWEQYF. CDR3 DNA: TGCGCCAGCAGTCGTCGGGACAGCTTTTGGGAGCAGTACTTC.

V and J are TRBV9 and TRBJ2-3, with 7 bases aligning to TRBD1. CDR1 is SGDLS and CDR2 is YYNGEE in the germline V gene. V dropped 3 bases and J dropped 8; count of bases not matched to a gene: 9. This CDR3 comprises 14 residues. In DNA form, the CDR3 reads TGTGCCAGCAGCGAGAATACAGGGGCCGGTACGCAGTATTTT. Residues: CASSENTGAGTQYF.

J is TRBJ1-2 and V is TRBV27; TRBD1 matches at 9 bases. CDR3 size: 15 residues. Germline V gives CDR1 MNHEY, CDR2 SMNVEV (reference sequence). V lost 3 bases, J lost 5 bases, and 7 bases stayed unmatched. CDR3 residues: CASSLDRGGRYGYTF. For the CDR3, the DNA is TGTGCCAGCAGTTTGGACAGGGGCGGAAGGTATGGCTACACCTTC.

The V gene is TRBV7-8, the J gene TRBJ2-7; the match to TRBD2 covers 11 bases. J lost 4 bases, V lost 7 bases, and 12 bases had no gene match. The CDR3 runs 16 residues. The germline CDR1 and CDR2 sequences are SGHVS and FQNEAQ. The CDR3 DNA follows: TGTGCCAGCAACCCGGAGAGACTAGCGGGGATTTACGAGCAGTACTTC. As protein: CASNPERLAGIYEQYF.

This clone was picked up one time. The J gene is TRBJ2-7, the V gene TRBV6-1, with 7 bases aligning to TRBD1. CDR3 length: 13 residues. V gave up 6 bases and J gave up 2 bases; unmatched junction bases: 4. Germline-derived CDR1 and CDR2 are MNHNS and SASEGT. DNA of the CDR3: TGTGCCAGCAGACTCGACAGGGCCTACGAGCAGTACTTC. Protein sequence: CASRLDRAYEQYF.

The genes are TRBV2 and TRBJ2-7; 10 bases map to TRBD1. V dropped 4 bases and J dropped 6; count of bases not matched to a gene: 12. The CDR3 contains 16 residues. Germline CDR1 SNHLY, CDR2 FYNNEI. Here the CDR3 DNA reads TGTGCCAGCAGTGCAGCCCCGGGACAGGGGATTCGCGAGCAGTACTTC. The encoded protein is CASSAAPGQGIREQYF. Full variable domain (remainder filled in from reference TRBV2 and TRBJ2-7): EPEVTQTPSHQVTQMGQEVILRCVPISNHLYFYWYRQILGQKVEFLVSFYNNEISEKSEIFDDQFSVERPDGSNFTLKIRSTKLEDSAMYFCASSAAPGQGIREQYFGPGTRLTVT.

The V call is TRBV5-1, the J call TRBJ2-7, with 8 positions matching TRBD1. Trimming at V came to 1 base and at J to 3 bases, leaving 6 bases not matched to a gene. The CDR3 has 15 residues. Germline V lookup: CDR1 SGHRS, CDR2 YFSETQ. Here the CDR3 DNA reads TGCGCCAGCAGCTTGAGACCCGGACAGGGCTACGAGCAGTACTTC. Translation gives CASSLRPGQGYEQYF.

J is TRBJ2-7 and V is TRBV29-1; 8 bases line up with TRBD1. The ends lost 6 bases at V and 2 bases at J; junction bases unmatched: 9. The CDR3 runs 14 residues. CDR1 SQVTM and CDR2 ANQGSEA come from the germline V gene. Here the CDR3 reads CSVHLPGQAYEQYF. For the CDR3, the DNA is TGCAGCGTACACCTCCCGGGACAGGCCTACGAGCAGTACTTC.

This clone was seen a single time. This chain uses TRBV9 with TRBJ1-6, with D tentatively TRBD1 (5 bases). The length of the CDR3 is 14 residues. V shed 4 bases and J shed 8 bases, with 13 bases lying between them. In germline, CDR1 is SGDLS, CDR2 YYNGEE. The CDR3 DNA follows: TGTGCCAGCAGCCCAAGGGTAGGGGATTCACCCCTCCACTTT. Encoded protein: CASSPRVGDSPLHF.

J is TRBJ2-1 and V is TRBV20-1; a weak D match, TRBD1 (6 bases). The CDR3 is 11 residues long. Germline V gene data show CDR1 as DFQATT and CDR2 as SNEGSKA (reference sequence). Trimming removed 6 bases at V and 12 bases at J, with 15 bases between. CDR3 in amino acids: CSAGIQGRQFF. CDR3 sequence (DNA): TGCAGTGCCGGTATACAGGGTAGGCAGTTCTTC.

The DNA of the CDR3 is TGTGCCTGGAGCCAGGGGAGCGGAAACACCATATATTTT. This sequence encodes CAWSQGSGNTIYF. This chain joins TRBV30 and TRBJ1-3; possible D gene TRBD1, 6 bases. Per germline, CDR1 GTSNPN and CDR2 SVGIG (reference sequence). The CDR3 is made up of 13 amino acids. Trimming left V 3 bases short and J 4 bases short, with 10 bases between.

J is TRBJ2-1 and V is TRBV5-1, with 10 bases fitting TRBD1. The CDR3 sequence is 15 residues long. Germline V gene data show CDR1 as SGHRS and CDR2 as YFSETQ. The V gene end was trimmed by 7 bases and the J gene end by 7 bases; junction bases not matched to a gene: 11. The CDR3 DNA follows: TGCGCCAGCGCACTCGACAGGGGGCTATCTAATGAGCAGTTCTTC. As protein: CASALDRGLSNEQFF.

This chain links TRBV7-6 with TRBJ2-7; D call uncertain. This CDR3 has 14 residues. Per germline, CDR1 SGHVS and CDR2 FNYEAQ. The V and J ends lost 3 bases and 0 bases respectively, with 9 bases between them. CDR3 amino acids: CASSLVGFSYEQYF. The CDR3 nucleotides are TGTGCCAGCAGCTTGGTCGGGTTCTCCTACGAGCAGTACTTC.

V gene TRBV10-3 combines with J gene TRBJ1-2; 10 bases align to TRBD1. Per the germline V gene, CDR1 is ENHRY and CDR2 is SYGVKD. The CDR3 runs 14 residues. With V trimmed by 6 bases and J by 7 bases, 8 bases remained unmatched. In DNA form, the CDR3 reads TGTGCCATCAGCGGACAGGGGGGATTGGGTGGCTACACCTTC. This gives the protein CAISGQGGLGGYTF.

This rearrangement joins TRBV5-4 to TRBJ2-7; 8 bases line up with TRBD2. The CDR3 consists of 16 residues. V gave up 1 base and J gave up 1 base; unmatched junction bases: 7. Germline CDR1 is SGHNT and CDR2 is YYREEE (reference sequence). CDR3 residues: CASSLIGREASYEQYF. The CDR3 nucleotides are TGTGCCAGCAGCTTGATTGGGCGGGAGGCTTCCTACGAGCAGTACTTC.

V gene TRBV6-7 combines with J gene TRBJ2-3; TRBD2 is a possible D gene (5 bases). TRBV6-7 is reported as an ORF; its role is uncertain. This CDR3 is built from 15 residues. Trimming removed 7 bases from V and 2 bases from J, with 16 bases in between. The DNA for the CDR3 is TGTGCCAGCACTCCGCGGGCAAGACTCACAGATACGCAGTATTTT. Its translation: CASTPRARLTDTQYF.

The V call is TRBV27, the J call TRBJ1-5; D unclear. Trimming took off 6 bases at V and 0 bases at J, with 12 bases between the two ends. The CDR3 extends over 15 amino acids. Germline V CDR1 and CDR2: MNHEY, SMNVEV (reference sequence). CDR3 bases: TGTGCCAGCAGATTTTTGTCCGTTAGCAATCAGCCCCAGCATTTT. This gives the protein CASRFLSVSNQPQHF.

This chain joins TRBV6-1 and TRBJ1-5; D is unclear. The CDR3 sequence is 15 residues long. The V and J ends lost 3 bases and 6 bases respectively, with 15 bases between them. Germline CDR1 MNHNS, CDR2 SASEGT. The CDR3 is CASSELREGRQPQHF. In DNA, the CDR3 is TGTGCCAGCAGTGAGCTGAGGGAGGGCCGTCAGCCCCAGCATTTT.

The V gene is TRBV5-1, the J gene TRBJ2-5; 10 bases agree with TRBD1. Germline V gives CDR1 SGHRS, CDR2 YFSETQ. This CDR3 is built from 17 residues. V lost 4 bases to trimming and J lost 0 bases; unmatched junction nucleotides: 9. CDR3 sequence: CASSGGDRGPYQETQYF. In DNA form, the CDR3 reads TGCGCCAGCAGCGGAGGGGACAGGGGTCCCTACCAAGAGACCCAGTACTTC.

This chain joins TRBV5-1 and TRBJ1-3; 7 bases map to TRBD1. CDR3 length equals 15 residues. Germline V gene data show CDR1 as SGHRS and CDR2 as YFSETQ. V shed 3 bases and J 3 bases; nucleotides not matched to a gene: 6. CDR3 sequence reads: CASSSDRVRGNTIYF. The CDR3 DNA reads TGCGCCAGCAGCTCCGACAGGGTTCGTGGAAACACCATATATTTT.

The chain employs TRBV9 and TRBJ2-5; TRBD1 matches 9 bases. J lost 5 bases, V lost 2 bases, and 22 bases had no gene match. The CDR3 has 20 residues. Germline lookup yields CDR1 SGDLS and CDR2 YYNGEE. The CDR3 loop reads CASSVGPPGQGSIAGETQYF. CDR3 coding DNA: TGTGCCAGCAGCGTCGGCCCTCCGGGACAGGGTTCTATCGCCGGCGAGACCCAGTACTTC. Filled out from reference TRBV9 and TRBJ2-5, the complete variable domain reads DSGVTQTPKHLITATGQRVTLRCSPRSGDLSVYWYQQSLDQGLQFLIQYYNGEERAKGNILERFSAQQFPDLHSELNLSSLELGDSALYFCASSVGPPGQGSIAGETQYFGPGTRLLVL.